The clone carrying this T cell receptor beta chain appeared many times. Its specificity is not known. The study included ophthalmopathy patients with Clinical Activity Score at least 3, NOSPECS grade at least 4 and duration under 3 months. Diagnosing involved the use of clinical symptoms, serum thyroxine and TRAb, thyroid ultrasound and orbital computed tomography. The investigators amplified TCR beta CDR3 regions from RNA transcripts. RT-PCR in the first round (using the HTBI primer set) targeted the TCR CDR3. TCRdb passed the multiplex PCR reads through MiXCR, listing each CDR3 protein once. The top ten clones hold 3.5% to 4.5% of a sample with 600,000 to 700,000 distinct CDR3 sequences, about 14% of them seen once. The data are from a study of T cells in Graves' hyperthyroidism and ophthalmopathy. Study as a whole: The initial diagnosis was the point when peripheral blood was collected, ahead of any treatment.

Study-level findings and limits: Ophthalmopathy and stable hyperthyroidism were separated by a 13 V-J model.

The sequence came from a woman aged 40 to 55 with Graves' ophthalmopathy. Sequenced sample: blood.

DNA of the CDR3: TGTGCCAGCAGCTTATGGGAGGGGAACTACGAGCAGTACTTC. Translation gives CASSLWEGNYEQYF. The rearrangement uses TRBV11-2 and TRBJ2-7; 7 bases line up with TRBD2. CDR3 length: 14 amino acids. V was clipped by 2 bases and J by 3 bases; unmatched bases: 4. Germline CDR1 is SGHAT and CDR2 is FQNNGV.